The rows below give T cell receptor beta chains drawn from one sample of a study of blood T cell repertoires in COVID-19. Measured with immunoSEQ multiplex PCR; TCRdb has only the in-frame clones, and not every one. The table lists under 200,000 clones, approximately 85% of them singletons. The sample was peripheral blood. All receptors derive from a woman at least 80 years old with acute or convalescent COVID-19. Both conserved end residues are trimmed from each CDR3.

V,J,CDR3
TRBV27,TRBJ2-3,ASSFSRGADTQY
TRBV7-2,TRBJ2-1,ASRFRGLATYNEQF
TRBV28,TRBJ2-3,ASSLSGVDTQY
TRBV3-1/TRBV3-2,TRBJ1-1,ASSFESTTEAF
TRBV5-1,TRBJ2-1,ASSQNPGLAHNEQF
TRBV30,TRBJ2-2,AWSVRWTGTTRTGELF
TRBV7-2,TRBJ1-1,ASSLQGGEAF
TRBV2,TRBJ1-4,ASRRFPGNEKLF
TRBV9,TRBJ1-1,ATGTGRENTEAF
TRBV28,TRBJ2-7,ANSRGGGGAYEQY
TRBV18,TRBJ2-5,ASSPLANQETQY
TRBV2,TRBJ2-1,ASSPRQWAETF
TRBV28,TRBJ2-1,ASIRDRSFNEQF
TRBV6-1,TRBJ1-2,ASSEVAVNYGYT
TRBV5-1,TRBJ1-2,ASSLASGGGYGYT
TRBV5-1,TRBJ2-3,ASSLSGPSTDTQY
TRBV18,TRBJ2-7,ASSKTAVIQYEQY